This section outlines one TCR beta chain sequence together with its context. Its target is not known. The sample is drawn from a study of graft-versus-host responses after intestinal transplantation. Generated by immunoSEQ multiplex PCR, the TCRdb table keeps only in-frame clones and is missing some. Counted here are more than 65,000 clones, about 80% occurring once; the ten biggest clones make up approximately 0.39%. Study findings and constraints: Recipient-marrow GvH clones were detected, some having first appeared in ileum or blood.

The CDR3 totals 14 residues. CDR1 is SGHTA and CDR2 is FQGNSA in the germline V gene. V was cut by 5 bases and J by 2 bases, with 9 bases left in between. The rearrangement links TRBV7-2 to TRBJ1-4, with D tentatively TRBD1 (5 bases). This clonotype was sampled from a human donor who was the organ donor for an intestinal transplant. Sequenced here: unstimulated CD4+ T cells sorted from spleen or lymph node cells, sampled before transplant. The CDR3 is CASSVTVTNEKLFF. CDR3 bases: TGTGCCAGCAGCGTGACAGTTACTAATGAAAAACTGTTTTTT.